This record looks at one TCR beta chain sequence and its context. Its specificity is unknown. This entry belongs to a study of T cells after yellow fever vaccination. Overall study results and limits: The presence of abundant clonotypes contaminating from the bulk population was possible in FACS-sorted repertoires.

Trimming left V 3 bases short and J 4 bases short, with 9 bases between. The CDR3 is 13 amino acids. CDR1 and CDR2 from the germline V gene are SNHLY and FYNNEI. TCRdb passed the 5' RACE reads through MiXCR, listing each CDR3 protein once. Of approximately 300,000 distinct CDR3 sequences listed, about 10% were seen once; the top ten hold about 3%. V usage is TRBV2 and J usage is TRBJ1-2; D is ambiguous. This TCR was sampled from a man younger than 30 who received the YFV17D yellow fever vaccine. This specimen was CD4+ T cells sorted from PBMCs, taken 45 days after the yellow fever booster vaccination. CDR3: CASSDGRPYGYTF. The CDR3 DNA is TGTGCCAGCAGTGATGGGCGGCCCTATGGCTACACCTTC.